The clone carrying this TCR beta chain was detected only a few times. The data are from a study of blood T cell repertoires in COVID-19. Study-level background: Researchers got acute and convalescent COVID-19 samples from the United States, Italy and Spain. T cells, B-cell-depleted T cells, or PBMCs provided the cDNA or gDNA that served as material.

Source study methods: Estimated nucleated cell counts came from reference gene primer amplification. Clones were read by immunoSEQ multiplex PCR, and TCRdb kept only the in-frame ones, dropping some. D and trimming were read from the DNA, whereas the V and J calls and clone size are those reported in that table. Of about 190,000 clones listed, roughly 85% are singletons. The sequence derives from a woman at least 80 years old with active or convalescent COVID-19. Sequenced sample: peripheral blood.

The CDR3 DNA reads TGTGCCAGCAGTGAAAGGCGGGGGGGTACCGGGGAGCTGTTTTTT. Translated, it gives CASSERRGGTGELFF. The rearrangement links TRBV2 to TRBJ2-2, with 9 bases aligning to TRBD2. CDR1 and CDR2 from the germline V gene are SNHLY and FYNNEI. This CDR3 comprises 15 residues. V was clipped by 2 bases and J by 5 bases; unmatched bases: 3.